This T cell receptor (beta chain) was captured in a study of blood T cell repertoires in COVID-19. Assay: immunoSEQ multiplex PCR; the TCRdb copy retains only in-frame clones and omits some. The sample shows under 95,000 clones, 80% to 90% of them seen only once. The CDR3 covers 14 residues. Trimming shortened V by 1 base and J by 2 bases, and 9 bases separated the two germline ends. CDR1 is SGHRS and CDR2 is YFSETQ in the germline V gene. The source material was peripheral blood. This chain joins TRBV5-1 and TRBJ1-1; tentatively, D is TRBD1 (5 bases). This sequence was found in a human donor with acute or convalescent COVID-19. The donor label of this sample is uncertain. CDR3 coding DNA: TGCGCCAGCAGCTTGAGGGGCGGTAACACTGAAGCTTTCTTT. The encoded protein is CASSLRGGNTEAFF.